This TCR beta chain came from a study of sequential checkpoint blockade in melanoma (dated by TCRdb to between 2018 and 2021). Context from the whole study: In a 1:1 randomization, patients received either first-line nivolumab then ipilimumab (arm A) or ipilimumab then nivolumab (arm B). Matched tumor biopsies were taken from roughly 21 patients before treatment and at week 13, after single-agent nivolumab (arm A) or ipilimumab (arm B). Roughly four fifths of the matched pre- and post-treatment tumor biopsy pairs came from the same lesion. DNA from roughly 83 melanoma tumor samples collected before treatment underwent TCRbeta immunosequencing. Maintenance nivolumab was given following each of the two trial sequences.

Study-wide findings and limitations: Tumor T-cell fraction and clonality correlated with PD-L1 staining and CD8+ T-cell counts but not with mutational load. Clinical benefit was about 30 times more likely to be achieved by patients whose tumor T-cell fraction and clonality increased by week 13. The response-prediction model combining TCR metrics and mutation burden needs validation in larger, independent patient cohorts. Small sample sizes and reduced statistical power limited the analyses of tumor T-cell fraction within each arm. Among patients in arm A, the nivolumab-first arm, pretreatment tumor TIL clonality was associated with response (P = .04).

The intended sense of this specimen's treatment or condition label: randomized to nivolumab then ipilimumab (arm A) or the reverse (arm B). None of the trial patients had been given prior DNA-damaging chemotherapy. Samples came from patients with melanoma in CheckMate 064, a randomized, open-label phase II trial of sequential checkpoint blockade. Genomic DNA from formalin-fixed paraffin-embedded (FFPE) tissue samples served as the input for tumor TCR sequencing. The V end loses 3 bases and the J end loses 2 bases, and a stretch of 24 bases separates them. The CDR3 runs 19 residues from the cysteine to the phenylalanine. Only the CDR3 region is kept as DNA, spanning 57 bases read in frame from base 1. Reading the germline V gene gives CDR1 SGHVS and CDR2 FQNEAQ. As to this clone: No cognate antigen has been identified for it. Per-base quality was not reported, and no clone a single base away is much larger than it.

TCRbeta CDR3 regions were immunosequenced from genomic DNA with the immunoSEQ Assay. Before high-throughput sequencing, genomic DNA was amplified using bias-controlled multiplex PCR. On the authors' methods: To quantify the absolute abundance of each unique TCRbeta CDR3 region, the sequences were collapsed and filtered. Clonality was defined as 1 minus Pielou's evenness and was calculated using productive rearrangements only. Tumor T-cell fraction was computed by normalizing TCRbeta template counts to usable DNA, estimated from several housekeeping genes. Clones with significantly greater frequencies in on-treatment versus baseline samples were identified using a previously published method. TCRdb mirrors the immuneACCESS table, restricted to in-frame sequences. Some clones are absent from its copies; in checked studies, under half trace to an unresolved V gene, and the reason for the others is unknown. V, J and clone size reflect that table, while D and trimming were determined from the DNA. This sample has around 9,500 clones in its table, and 23% of those were observed once. The biggest ten clones account for roughly 13% of the sample.

The sequence derives from a human donor with melanoma. The specimen was tumor tissue (inferred from file names), collected from a patient given nivolumab and ipilimumab in sequence. Recombination connected TRBV7-8 to TRBJ2-3, with the D call tentatively TRBD1 or TRBD2, each fitting 5 bases. The DNA sequence is TGTGCCAGCAGCTTCCTCCGGGGCCTGGGTGGAGTTTTCACAGATACGCAGTATTTT. Its translation is CASSFLRGLGGVFTDTQYF.